This T cell receptor beta chain was observed in a study of metastatic and nonmetastatic thyroid tumors. Until they underwent thyroid surgery, no patient had received any treatment. TCRdb re-analyzed the PCR reads using MiXCR. The sample includes 20,000 to 30,000 clones, 10% to 15% of them seen just once. CDR1 and CDR2 from the germline V gene are MNHNS and SASEGT. After removal of 4 bases from V and 3 bases from J, the junction contained 2 bases not matched to a gene. The length of the CDR3 is 14 residues. The table lists this clone with a few counts. J is TRBJ2-7 and V is TRBV6-1, with 11 bases aligning to TRBD2. The sample was blood. The receptor was isolated from a female donor with papillary thyroid cancer or a benign thyroid nodule (not recorded which). Some clones in this sample may be carry-over from other donors' samples. CDR3 sequence reads: CASSGTSGYYEQYF. As DNA, the CDR3 is TGTGCCAGCAGTGGGACTAGCGGGTACTACGAGCAGTACTTC.